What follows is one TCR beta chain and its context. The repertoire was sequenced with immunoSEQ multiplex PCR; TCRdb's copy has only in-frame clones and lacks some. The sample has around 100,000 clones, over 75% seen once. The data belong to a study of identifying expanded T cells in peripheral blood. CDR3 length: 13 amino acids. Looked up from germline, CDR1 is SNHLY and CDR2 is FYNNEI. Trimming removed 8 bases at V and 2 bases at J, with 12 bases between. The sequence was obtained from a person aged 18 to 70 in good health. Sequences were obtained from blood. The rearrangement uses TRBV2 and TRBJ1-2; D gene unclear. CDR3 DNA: TGTGCCAGCCTCGGGATGCCCAACTATGGCTACACCTTC. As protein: CASLGMPNYGYTF.